This TCR beta chain was documented in a study of cytomegalovirus exposure and HLA in healthy donors (dated 2017 in TCRdb). Describing the broader study: According to an earlier analysis of a few hundred of the donors, about 179 million T cells yielded roughly 110 million unique TCR beta sequences and about 300 Gb of sequence data. About five DR-DQ haplotypes were handled as single units for association and clustering, since linkage in the cohort was strong. Every repertoire in the discovery cohort had been generated on one and the same sequencing platform. Rather than drawing on any new phenotypic data, the later analysis identified candidate immune exposures from TCR beta sequences and the way those sequences occurred across donors. The number of typed donors differed by locus: roughly 620-630 for A, B, C, DRB1 and DQB1; 500 to 550 for DQA1; 606 for DPA1; and around 470 for DPB1. An early release that covered approximately 600 HLA-typed donors contained about 290 gigabases of sequencing data and about 93 million unique TCR sequences. The study aimed to test whether cataloging public T cell receptors could reveal signatures of past pathogen exposure. HLA typing included class I and class II loci at four-digit resolution. In a later genetic analysis, genome-wide SNP genotypes for about 55% of the 666 donors were used, and that subset was treated as a discovery cohort. Alongside the repertoire data, information on donor age, sex, ethnicity and CMV serostatus was compiled. High-throughput TCR immunosequencing, statistical association of individual TCRs with disease status, and machine learning were combined to predict cytomegalovirus infection status. The study used immunosequencing to profile the T cell repertoires of around 600 subjects and linked those repertoires to cytomegalovirus serostatus. A later analysis re-analyzed previously published TCR beta repertoires from 550 to 700 donors and added high-resolution HLA genotyping to study TCR occurrence patterns. Among the roughly 400 genotyped donors, around 81% belonged to the genetic ancestry cluster associated with self-reported Caucasian donors. Besides the first cohort of hundreds of subjects, a separate validation cohort made up of 120 or so different subjects was used. In an earlier analysis of 587 of the donors, high-throughput TCR beta sequencing was used to judge whether each TCR beta V gene segment behaved as functional or pseudogenic. Among some 400 genotyped donors of the cohort, an average of roughly 230,000 unique TCR beta nucleotide sequences was sequenced per donor, of which about 18% were non-productive.

Comments on this clone: The target of this receptor is not known. It has no much larger one-base neighbor in the sample; base qualities were not kept.

To prepare the library, the immunoSEQ multiplex PCR assay was applied. For the multiplex PCR, a mixture combining 60 forward primers for TCR Vbeta segments and 13 reverse primers for TCR Jbeta segments was used. The CDR3 region of rearranged TCR beta genes was amplified from genomic DNA with a multiplex PCR assay. Amplified TCR beta libraries were sequenced as 87-base-pair reads on the Illumina HiSeq System. The source study handled its data this way. A later analysis counted 65 million to 90 million unique TCR beta chains across the 550 to 750 repertoires, and approximately 11 million of these chains were shared by at least two donors. Raw reads were error-corrected and collapsed into unique sequences with a nearest-neighbor algorithm that merged closely related sequences to remove PCR and sequencing errors. To assign V, D and J gene segments, CDR3 sequences were aligned to IMGT reference sequences. For a sequence to be retained, a match of at least six nucleotides was required to both a V gene segment and a J gene segment. A rearrangement was called productive if the CDR3 had no stop codons and remained in frame with V and J, and every other rearrangement was called non-productive. Following IMGT convention, CDR3 was defined as the stretch from the second conserved V-encoded cysteine to the conserved J-encoded phenylalanine. In an earlier analysis of just under 600 of the donors, sequences lacking an unambiguous match to a single V gene segment were excluded. In an earlier analysis of a few hundred of the donors, V segments were called functional above 56.7% productive rearrangements and were called segregating when the between-donor standard deviation exceeded 5%. A statistical classification framework was built for diagnosing cytomegalovirus status from the catalog of TCR beta chain sequences. A later analysis assigned V and J genes by comparing TCR nucleotide sequences with IMGT/GENE-DB human TR gene sequences. In a later analysis, CDR3 sequences and most-parsimonious VDJ recombination scenarios were assigned using the TCRdist pipeline. In a later analysis, every TCR beta chain was defined by the combination of its CDR3 amino acid sequence and its V-gene family, and reads without a unique V-gene family were dropped. As a way to deal with suspected cross-contamination and a sequencing artifact, a later analysis dropped approximately 570 nucleotide sequences that were highly shared and had low generation probability. In a later analysis, a clonal expansion index was calculated for each public chain from normalized within-repertoire ranks of inferred template counts. In a later analysis, generation probabilities were computed with a VDJ recombination model fitted to out-of-frame rearrangements, and the resulting probabilities were checked against IGoR. In a later analysis, TCR-TCR, TCR-HLA and TCR-CMV co-occurrence was scored with hypergeometric tests, and a repertoire-size bias correction was applied to TCR pairs. False discovery rates were estimated in a later analysis by permuting HLA or CMV assignments 20 times. In a later analysis, co-occurring TCRs were grouped using DBSCAN, and TCRdist sequence similarity was added for clustering within HLA-allele-positive subsets. Repertoires with fewer than 30,000 or more than 120,000 public chains were left out of co-occurrence clustering, as were a handful of repertoires with anomalous nucleotide sharing. The table comes from immuneACCESS by way of TCRdb, which keeps in-frame sequences with V and J called. Part of the clones is missing from these tables; in studies checked, under half for an unresolved V gene and the rest for unknown reasons. V and J calls and clone size come straight from that table; D and trimming were deduced from the DNA. For this sample the table gives about 88,000 clones, of which just under 90% were detected only once. About 2.5% of the sample rests with the top ten.

The cohort was made up of under 800 healthy bone marrow donors. At the time of sampling, all cohort members were nominally healthy, though unrecorded immune exposures were likely present. The donor tested CMV seronegative, placing the donor among the 350 or so seronegative members of the cohort. Every donor gave a peripheral blood sample, and the peripheral blood mononuclear cells from that sample were used for TCR beta sequencing. Genomic DNA extraction from the blood cell samples was performed with the Qiagen DNeasy Blood Extraction Kit. CDR1 and CDR2, per the germline V gene, are SGHRS and YFSETQ. The junction shows trimming of 1 base on V and 3 bases on J, and the gene matches do not reach 2 bases of it. The CDR3 measures 16 amino acids from cysteine to phenylalanine. The DNA shown is the 48-base CDR3, in frame from base 1. Study-wide conclusions, independent of this receptor: A few of the identified cytomegalovirus-associated TCR beta chains were confirmed in vitro to be specific for cytomegalovirus antigens. Linkage disequilibrium might explain the correlated functional status among segregating V segments, but an unknown experimental factor could not be excluded. Because counts were too low, seventeen rarely observed V segments, including chromosome 9 orphons, were excluded from the earlier analysis of around 590 of the donors. Several of the top co-occurrence clusters appeared to be linked to parvovirus B19, influenza, CMV and Epstein-Barr virus, according to a later analysis. An association between a missense DCLRE1C variant and V-gene and J-gene trimming of TCR beta chains was found in a later genetic analysis and replicated in an independent cohort. Cytomegalovirus status was reported to be diagnosed by the classifier with high specificity and sensitivity in both the original and validation cohorts. Strong co-occurrence of HLA alleles, especially DR and DQ, made assigning TCR associations to individual alleles difficult. Some IMGT-functional V segments, including TRBV6-2 and TRBV6-3, could not be told apart with the 87-base-pair reads, so those segments were excluded. A further reported finding was that TCR beta sequences accurately predicted the HLA-A and HLA-B alleles for most subjects in the first cohort. In this cohort, only TCR beta chains were sequenced, and detectable features were limited by the absence of alpha or paired-chain data. According to a later analysis, most CMV-associated TCR beta chains appeared to be HLA-restricted, and the HLA associations seemed to be driven largely by CMV exposure. A cluster of highly shared sequence variants was judged likely to represent a technical artifact of the sequencing pipeline. In an earlier analysis of 450 to 750 of the donors, most TCR beta V segments appeared in productive rearrangements about 87% or about 30% of the time, broadly matching IMGT annotations. For the cohort, immune exposure information was limited to CMV serostatus. In a later analysis, some 18,000 TCR beta sequences were associated with specific HLA alleles at a false discovery rate of 0.05. A later genetic analysis reported fewer N-insertions in productive TCRs among donors in an Asian-associated ancestry cluster than the approximately 670-donor mean. In a later analysis, TCR association rates were found to vary across HLA loci, with the most associated TCRs seen for DRB1 alleles and the fewest for HLA-C alleles. Compared with equally common non-associated chains, HLA-associated TCR beta chains in a later analysis were more clonally expanded and had lower generation probabilities. While some public TCRs were present in many individuals, most TCR sequences turned up only very rarely across donors. Sequencing depth was assumed to be roughly uniform across donors in the presence/absence analyses, though that assumption may not hold. According to the authors, the approach could potentially be generalized to other disease states and immunological phenotypes. Because HLA typing was missing for some donors at each locus, association tests included only the typed subset. The study gave a list of under 200 TCR beta chains associated with cytomegalovirus.

Specimen: PBMCs. The clonotype comes from a man in his late teens or twenties in good health and CMV-seronegative. The rearrangement joined TRBV5-1 to TRBJ1-6, with 9 junctional bases fitting TRBD1. The sequenced DNA: TGCGCCAGCAGCTTGCCGGGACAGGGCTATAATTCACCCCTCCACTTT. Its protein is CASSLPGQGYNSPLHF.